The clone carrying this TCR beta chain was counted only a few times. As yet, its antigen is unknown. The junction had 19 bases not matched to a gene; V was cut back by 1 base and J by 8 bases. CDR1 is LGHNA, CDR2 YNFKEQ, per germline. CDR3 length equals 19 residues. Amplification by 5'RACE using constant-segment primers produced TCR alpha and TCR beta cDNA libraries that carried sample barcodes and UMIs. TCRdb fed the 5' RACE reads into MiXCR, producing one record per CDR3 protein. The sample carries 580,000 or so distinct CDR3 sequences, 15% to 20% recorded once. This sample stems from a study of T-cell memory formation after mild COVID-19. Regarding the study as a whole: Mostly located in CM and EM were contracting CD4+ clones, with contracting CD8+ clones located in EMRA. Memory from before infection featured some responding clones, which suggests cross-reactive memory joined.

The sequencing input was PBMCs or a T cell subset sorted from them (not recorded which). V and J are TRBV4-2 and TRBJ2-1, with 8 bases matching TRBD2. The clonotype comes from an adult woman who had mild COVID-19 (a few samples of this study predate the infection). Cell type and time point are not known. The chain's CDR3 is CASSQVKPGGASQLHEQFF. In nucleotides, the CDR3 is TGTGCCAGCAGCCAAGTAAAACCCGGGGGGGCCAGTCAGCTCCATGAGCAGTTCTTC.